These 21 T cell receptor beta chains came from one sample sequenced in a study of T cell repertoires in cytomegalovirus infection. No cognate antigen is known for these TCRs. Using its own MiXCR run on the reads, TCRdb lists one record per CDR3 protein. The sample holds about 830,000 distinct CDR3 sequences; approximately 32% are singletons and the top ten take 9.5% to 15%. The material was cultured CD8+ T cells from PBMCs, obtained from culture after CMV antigen stimulation. These receptors were collected from a human donor in good health (CMV status not recorded). Some clones in this sample may be carry-over from other donors' samples.

This clonotype was counted between two and nine times. The V gene is TRBV3-1, the J gene TRBJ1-4, with 7 bases identical to TRBD1. Germline CDR1 is LGHDT and CDR2 is YNNKEL (reference sequence). The V segment lost 4 bases and the J segment 4 bases; nucleotides outside the gene matches: 9. The CDR3 spans 16 residues. CDR3 residues: CASSPGETGFNEKLFF. CDR3 nucleotides: TGTGCCAGCAGCCCAGGAGAGACAGGGTTTAATGAAAAACTGTTTTTT.

This clonotype was detected ten times or more. The rearrangement joins TRBV12-3 or TRBV12-4 to TRBJ2-7; 10 bases are shared with TRBD1. The CDR3 runs to 14 residues. J was trimmed by 4 bases and V by 6 bases; bases with no gene match: 6. CDR3 sequence reads: CASSPRTGGYEQYF. As DNA, the CDR3 is TGTGCCAGCAGCCCCCGGACAGGGGGATACGAGCAGTACTTC.

The sample holds a few counts of this clonotype. The V and J genes are TRBV27 and TRBJ2-1; unclear D gene. This CDR3 region has 13 residues. V dropped 2 bases and J dropped 6 bases, with 8 bases sitting between them. CDR1 and CDR2 (germline): MNHEY, SMNVEV (reference sequence). The CDR3 coding sequence is TGTGCCAGCAGTTTAACCAGCCTCAATGAGCAGTTCTTC. This gives the protein CASSLTSLNEQFF.

The gene calls are TRBV29-1 and TRBJ1-2; D uncertain. CDR3 length: 12 residues. Trimming took off 0 bases at V and 8 bases at J, with 10 bases between the two ends. Germline CDR1 and CDR2: SQVTM and ANQGSEA. The CDR3 DNA reads as TGCAGCGTTGAAGAAGGATATCGAGGCTACACCTTC. This codes for CSVEEGYRGYTF.

In this sample, this clonotype turned up a few times. The V gene is TRBV6-5, the J gene TRBJ2-7; TRBD2 might be the D (6 bases). Germline loops: CDR1 MNHEY, CDR2 SVGAGI. This CDR3 contains 14 residues. V was cut by 0 bases and J by 4 bases, with 10 bases left in between. The CDR3, as DNA: TGTGCCAGCAGTTACTCGGAGGGAGCATACGAGCAGTACTTC. This sequence encodes CASSYSEGAYEQYF.

The V and J genes are TRBV6-4 and TRBJ2-1; 14 nucleotides align to TRBD2. V lost 5 bases and J lost 2; bases outside the gene matches: 11. The CDR3 spans 19 residues. CDR1 MRHNA and CDR2 SNTAGT come from the germline V gene. The CDR3: CASSPSATSGGAAYNEQFF. For the CDR3, the DNA is TGTGCCAGCAGTCCGTCCGCGACTAGCGGGGGGGCCGCCTACAATGAGCAGTTCTTC.

This clonotype was observed once. V is TRBV27 and J is TRBJ1-4; TRBD1 might be the D (5 bases). CDR3 size: 14 residues. Germline V gene data show CDR1 as MNHEY and CDR2 as SMNVEV (reference sequence). V was clipped by 3 bases and J by 7 bases, with 12 bases between them. This CDR3 is CASSFQRGREKLFF. DNA for the CDR3: TGTGCCAGCAGTTTCCAGAGGGGACGTGAAAAACTGTTTTTT.

A word on this clonotype: The junction shows a germline mismatch at one end, possibly a read error. V is TRBV7-2 and J is TRBJ1-1; a weak D match, TRBD1 (5 bases). CDR3 length: 14 residues. Germline assignment: CDR1 SGHTA and CDR2 FQGNSA. CDR3 sequence: CASSLRGVNNEAFF. DNA of the CDR3: TGTGCCAGCAGCTTACGGGGGGTGAACAATGAAGCTTTCTTT. The full variable domain, with the rest looked up from reference TRBV7-2 and TRBJ1-1, is GAGVSQSPSNKVTEKGKDVELRCDPISGHTALYWYRQSLGQGLEFLIYFQGNSAPDKSGLPSDRFSAERTGGSVSTLTIQRTQQEDSAVYLCASSLRGVNNEAFFGQGTRLTVV.

V usage is TRBV5-1 and J usage is TRBJ2-1; D remains ambiguous. Germline lookup yields CDR1 SGHRS and CDR2 YFSETQ. This CDR3 spans 16 amino acids. V lost 0 bases and J lost 2, with 12 bases in between. CDR3 nucleotide sequence: TGCGCCAGCAGCTTGGCCGGGCCTCAAACCTACAATGAGCAGTTCTTC. Translation: CASSLAGPQTYNEQFF.

The chain couples TRBV6-6 to TRBJ2-3, with TRBD2 matching 10 bases. The length of the CDR3 is 18 residues. In germline, CDR1 is MNHNY, CDR2 SVGAGI (reference sequence). The V gene end was trimmed by 8 bases and the J gene end by 2 bases; junction bases not matched to a gene: 16. In DNA form, the CDR3 reads TGTGCCAGCGCAAGGGGGCTAGCGGGGGCCCGCTACACAGATACGCAGTATTTT. Its translation: CASARGLAGARYTDTQYF.

The chain has TRBV10-3 and TRBJ1-1; TRBD1 agrees at 10 bases. This CDR3 region has 17 residues. CDR1 and CDR2 from the germline V gene are ENHRY and SYGVKD. The V gene end was trimmed by 4 bases and the J gene end by 3 bases; junction bases not matched to a gene: 11. CDR3 in amino acids: CAISGFGDRGPDTEAFF. Here the CDR3 DNA reads TGTGCCATCAGTGGGTTTGGAGACAGGGGGCCAGACACTGAAGCTTTCTTT.

This clonotype was recorded once. The V gene is TRBV27, the J gene TRBJ1-6; D gene ambiguous. Germline CDR1 MNHEY, CDR2 SMNVEV (reference sequence). Deletions cut 5 bases from V and 0 bases from J, with 8 bases between. The CDR3 is 15 residues long. CDR3 in DNA: TGTGCCAGCAGTCCCCCAGGCTCCTATAATTCACCCCTCCACTTT. It encodes CASSPPGSYNSPLHF.

V usage is TRBV2 and J usage is TRBJ1-5; D unclear. CDR1 SNHLY and CDR2 FYNNEI come from the germline V gene. The germline V and J ends were trimmed by 3 bases and 1 base, with 13 bases remaining between them. The CDR3 covers 16 residues. The CDR3 region is CASSDGSGGSNQPQHF. The CDR3 nucleotides are TGTGCCAGCAGTGATGGGTCAGGAGGCAGCAATCAGCCCCAGCATTTT.

The chain combines TRBV29-1 with TRBJ2-5, with D maybe TRBD1 (6 bases). The CDR3 runs 14 residues. V dropped 5 bases and J dropped 5 bases, with 18 bases sitting between them. Germline values: CDR1 SQVTM, CDR2 ANQGSEA. CDR3 in amino acids: CSVLTGLEEETQYF. The CDR3, as DNA: TGCAGCGTTCTGACAGGTCTAGAGGAGGAGACCCAGTACTTC.

This clonotype was picked up a small number of times. The chain carries TRBV20-1 and TRBJ2-7, with unresolved D. CDR3 size: 13 residues. Per the germline V gene, CDR1 is DFQATT and CDR2 is SNEGSKA (reference sequence). With 0 bases removed from V and 5 bases from J, the gap between germline ends came to 11 bases. CDR3 amino acids: CSARDRERHEQYV. In nucleotides, the CDR3 is TGCAGTGCTAGAGATAGAGAACGACACGAGCAGTACGTC.

The chain carries TRBV13 and TRBJ1-3; weak D call: TRBD1 (5 bases). The CDR3 length is 16 residues. Deletions cut 2 bases from V and 0 bases from J, with 11 bases between. CDR1 PRHDT and CDR2 FYEKMQ come from the germline V gene (reference sequence). CDR3 bases: TGTGCCAGCAGCTTAAGGGCAGGGTCCTCTGGAAACACCATATATTTT. This gives the protein CASSLRAGSSGNTIYF.

The chain combines TRBV7-9 with TRBJ2-1, with D tentatively TRBD1 or TRBD2 (5 bases each). V was clipped by 3 bases and J by 7 bases, with 16 bases between them. The CDR3 extends over 15 amino acids. CDR1 and CDR2 (germline): SEHNR, FQNEAQ (reference sequence). The CDR3 here is CASSLPGTGINEQFF. CDR3 sequence (DNA): TGTGCCAGCAGCTTGCCAGGGACGGGGATAAATGAGCAGTTCTTC. The whole variable domain, filled in from reference TRBV7-9 and TRBJ2-1, reads DTGVSQNPRHKITKRGQNVTFRCDPISEHNRLYWYRQTLGQGPEFLTYFQNEAQLEKSRLLSDRFSAERPKGSFSTLEIQRTEQGDSAMYLCASSLPGTGINEQFFGPGTRLTVL.

The chain links TRBV12-3 or TRBV12-4 to TRBJ2-7; D call uncertain. V lost 3 bases, J lost 4 bases, and 7 bases lay in between. The CDR3 runs 12 residues. In DNA, the CDR3 is TGTGCCAGCAGTTTCGGGTTTTACGAGCAGTACTTC. Residues: CASSFGFYEQYF.

V is TRBV6-5 and J is TRBJ2-3; TRBD2 is a possible D gene (6 bases). Germline-derived CDR1 and CDR2 are MNHEY and SVGAGI. This CDR3 is built from 15 residues. The V gene lost 3 bases and the J gene lost 6 bases, with 16 bases spanning the gap. The CDR3 nucleotides read TGTGCCAGCAGTTATAGAGGGAGGTGGTCCGATACGCAGTATTTT. Protein: CASSYRGRWSDTQYF.

This clonotype was seen a few times. The genes are TRBV7-9 and TRBJ1-1; 7 positions agree with TRBD1. V shed 4 bases, J shed 7 bases, and the junction held 3 bases outside the gene matches. The CDR3 consists of 12 residues. Germline assignment: CDR1 SEHNR and CDR2 FQNEAQ (reference sequence). CDR3 region: CASSYGQVEAFF. The CDR3 DNA is TGTGCCAGCAGCTATGGACAGGTTGAAGCTTTCTTT. Full variable domain (outside the CDR3, taken from reference TRBV7-9 and TRBJ1-1): DTGVSQNPRHKITKRGQNVTFRCDPISEHNRLYWYRQTLGQGPEFLTYFQNEAQLEKSRLLSDRFSAERPKGSFSTLEIQRTEQGDSAMYLCASSYGQVEAFFGQGTRLTVV.

The chain recombines TRBV15 with TRBJ1-5; D uncertain. Trimming removed 5 bases at V and 1 base at J, with 9 bases between. The length of the CDR3 is 14 residues. CDR1 and CDR2 from the germline V gene are LNHNV and YYDKDF (reference sequence). CDR3 protein: CATSEGWSNQPQHF. CDR3 coding DNA: TGTGCCACCAGCGAGGGTTGGAGCAATCAGCCCCAGCATTTT.